These 27 T cell receptor beta chains originate from one sample sequenced in a study of blood T cells in healthy people across ages. Alongside a J-beta primer mix, a sample-barcoded 5' primer served in a second PCR lasting roughly 6 to 11 cycles. TCRdb called the 5' RACE reads again in MiXCR, with one record for every CDR3 protein. The data show around 1,900,000 distinct CDR3 sequences, about 39% seen once. The sample comprised blood. The receptors here all came from a human donor in good health.

This clonotype has just a few counts. One end of the junction is discordant with germline, which a read error may explain. The chain joins TRBV6-2 or TRBV6-3 to TRBJ1-1, with TRBD1 matching 7 bases. The CDR3 extends over 15 amino acids. CDR1 and CDR2 from the germline V gene are MNHEY and SVGEGT. Here the CDR3 reads CASTYWGQSNTEAFF. The CDR3, as DNA: TGTGCCAGCACTTACTGGGGACAGTCAAACACTGAAGCTTTCTTT.

This clonotype was counted a single time. This sequence joins TRBV5-1 and TRBJ2-7; D is perhaps TRBD1 (6 bases). The CDR3 is 15 residues long. Germline V gene lookup returns CDR1 SGHRS and CDR2 YFSETQ. Deletions cut 6 bases from V and 4 bases from J, with 20 bases between. Here the CDR3 DNA reads TGCGCCAGCATGGGGACAAGTAAGCCGGGGTACGAGCAGTACTTC. Translating gives CASMGTSKPGYEQYF.

This clonotype was counted only a few times. This rearrangement joins TRBV20-1 to TRBJ2-1, with D perhaps TRBD2 (5 bases). The CDR3 runs to 15 residues. V shed 1 base and J shed 5 bases, with 15 bases lying between them. The V gene's germline CDR1 is DFQATT and CDR2 SNEGSKA (reference sequence). Here the CDR3 reads CSARVIRGPNNEQFF. The DNA for the CDR3 is TGCAGTGCTAGAGTGATTCGAGGGCCCAACAATGAGCAGTTCTTC.

The chain couples TRBV3-1 to TRBJ2-1, with TRBD2 matching over 8 bases. V shed 1 base, J shed 2 bases, and the junction held 1 base outside the gene matches. Germline assignment: CDR1 LGHDT and CDR2 YNNKEL (reference sequence). The CDR3 is made up of 15 amino acids. This chain's CDR3 is CASSQGRGAYNEQFF. In DNA, the CDR3 is TGTGCCAGCAGCCAAGGGCGGGGGGCCTACAATGAGCAGTTCTTC.

The chain combines TRBV7-9 with TRBJ1-1; D not certain. Germline V gene data show CDR1 as SEHNR and CDR2 as FQNEAQ (reference sequence). Trimming cost V 3 bases and J 3 bases, with 11 bases left between them. The CDR3 is 14 amino acids. CDR3 bases: TGTGCCAGCAGCTTGGACGGACCCCACACTGAAGCTTTCTTT. Protein sequence: CASSLDGPHTEAFF. Looking up the rest from reference TRBV7-9 and TRBJ1-1 gives the full variable domain: DTGVSQNPRHKITKRGQNVTFRCDPISEHNRLYWYRQTLGQGPEFLTYFQNEAQLEKSRLLSDRFSAERPKGSFSTLEIQRTEQGDSAMYLCASSLDGPHTEAFFGQGTRLTVV.

This chain links TRBV7-9 with TRBJ2-5, with TRBD2 matching 11 bases. Germline CDR1 and CDR2: SEHNR and FQNEAQ (reference sequence). The ends lost 2 bases at V and 0 bases at J; junction bases unmatched: 5. The CDR3 covers 17 residues. The DNA of the CDR3 is TGTGCCAGCAGCTTACGGCTAGCGGGGGGCTACCAAGAGACCCAGTACTTC. Protein product: CASSLRLAGGYQETQYF.

The J gene is TRBJ2-4, the V gene TRBV5-1; 7 bases map to TRBD1. V gave up 5 bases and J gave up 13 bases; unmatched junction bases: 15. Germline V CDR1 and CDR2: SGHRS, YFSETQ. The CDR3 has 14 residues. The CDR3 spells CASRGQASSYGQYF. DNA of the CDR3: TGCGCCAGCAGAGGACAGGCAAGCTCCTACGGACAGTACTTC.

The chain joins TRBV7-2 to TRBJ2-5; 14 bases are a match to TRBD2. The junction had 7 bases not matched to a gene; V was cut back by 2 bases and J by 5 bases. CDR1 and CDR2 (germline): SGHTA, FQGNSA. The CDR3 consists of 17 residues. The CDR3 DNA follows: TGTGCCAGCAGCTTATGGGGGACTAGCGGGGGTGGGGAGACCCAGTACTTC. It encodes CASSLWGTSGGGETQYF.

The sample holds a few counts of this clonotype. This chain links TRBV24-1 with TRBJ2-3; D is ambiguous. V was cut by 2 bases and J by 2 bases, with 16 bases left in between. Germline V gives CDR1 KGHDR, CDR2 SFDVKD. The CDR3 is made up of 17 amino acids. The CDR3 nucleotides are TGTGCCACCAGTGATTCGTCGAGAGGCCAAGCCACAGATACGCAGTATTTT. Protein: CATSDSSRGQATDTQYF.

The chain employs TRBV6-2 or TRBV6-3 and TRBJ1-2, with 9 bases that match TRBD1. Per the germline V gene, CDR1 is MNHEY and CDR2 is SVGEGT. The CDR3 runs 16 residues. V shed 7 bases and J 3 bases; nucleotides not matched to a gene: 12. The CDR3 loop reads CASTGGTGTVYYGYTF. In nucleotides, the CDR3 is TGTGCCAGCACGGGCGGGACAGGGACCGTTTACTATGGCTACACCTTC.

This chain joins TRBV5-8 and TRBJ1-1, with unresolved D. CDR3 length: 11 amino acids. Deletions cut 2 bases from V and 11 bases from J, with 10 bases between. Germline CDR1 reads SGHTS; CDR2 reads YDEGEE. The CDR3 region has the DNA TGTGCCAGCAGCTTTCCGCTTTGGGCTTTCTTT. Its protein product is CASSFPLWAFF.

V and J are TRBV11-2 and TRBJ2-3; D not resolved. The CDR3 covers 13 residues. Germline CDR1 SGHAT, CDR2 FQNNGV. The ends were cut back, 0 bases at V and 4 bases at J, with 5 bases in the middle. Written as DNA, the CDR3 is TGTGCCAGCAGCTTAGATATGGCAGATACGCAGTATTTT. It specifies CASSLDMADTQYF.

This clonotype was recorded a few times. V usage is TRBV6-5 and J usage is TRBJ1-1, with 10 bases aligning to TRBD1. The CDR3 is made up of 15 amino acids. Germline CDR1 reads MNHEY; CDR2 reads SVGAGI. Trimming at V came to 2 bases and at J to 6 bases, leaving 6 bases not matched to a gene. Here the CDR3 DNA reads TGTGCCAGCAGTTACGCCGGGACAGGGGTGTCTGAAGCTTTCTTT. Residues: CASSYAGTGVSEAFF.

This chain links TRBV12-3 or TRBV12-4 with TRBJ1-3; possible D gene TRBD1, 5 bases. This CDR3 is built from 15 residues. Trimming left V 5 bases short and J 2 bases short, with 13 bases between. The chain's CDR3 is CASSLEQEAGNTIYF. DNA of the CDR3: TGTGCCAGCAGTCTCGAACAGGAGGCTGGAAACACCATATATTTT.

This chain uses TRBV6-5 with TRBJ1-1; D gene uncertain. Germline V gives CDR1 MNHEY, CDR2 SVGAGI. Deletions cut 5 bases from V and 7 bases from J, with 14 bases between. CDR3 length: 13 residues. The CDR3 nucleotides are TGTGCCAGCAGTCGTTTCGACGGATATGAAGCTTTCTTT. It specifies CASSRFDGYEAFF.

The gene calls are TRBV12-3 or TRBV12-4 and TRBJ2-1; 11 nucleotides match TRBD2. CDR3 size: 16 residues. The trim removed 5 bases at V and 4 bases at J, leaving 7 bases unmatched. The CDR3: CASSPPSGGMYNEQFF. CDR3 nucleotide sequence: TGTGCCAGCAGTCCTCCTAGCGGGGGGATGTACAATGAGCAGTTCTTC.

This clonotype has just one count. The rearrangement links TRBV4-3 to TRBJ2-3; unclear D gene. The germline CDR1 and CDR2 sequences are LGHNA and YSLEER. There are 17 residues in the CDR3. Trimming removed 4 bases at V and 1 base at J, with 18 bases between. The chain's CDR3 is CASSLLSLGRGTDTQYF. The DNA for the CDR3 is TGCGCCAGCAGCCTACTAAGTTTGGGTAGAGGCACAGATACGCAGTATTTT.

The chain is built from TRBV28 and TRBJ2-5, with D unclear. CDR1 is MDHEN and CDR2 is SYDVKM in the germline V gene. V dropped 7 bases and J dropped 11 bases, with 14 bases sitting between them. The CDR3 totals 11 residues. This chain's CDR3 is CASTTTTSQYF. CDR3 nucleotide sequence: TGTGCCAGCACCACAACTACGAGTCAGTACTTC.

CDR3 nucleotides: TGTGCCAGCAGTTCTCGGGGTCTGGGCAATGAGCAGTTCTTC. Amino acids: CASSSRGLGNEQFF. The J gene is TRBJ2-1, the V gene TRBV6-2 or TRBV6-3; possibly TRBD2 for D (5 bases). The V and J ends lost 4 bases and 6 bases respectively, with 13 bases between them. The CDR3 is 14 residues long. The V gene's germline CDR1 is MNHEY and CDR2 SVGEGT.

In this sample, this clonotype turned up a few times. V usage is TRBV4-3 and J usage is TRBJ2-3, with D perhaps assigned TRBD1 or TRBD2 (6 bases each). Deletions cut 8 bases from V and 0 bases from J, with 18 bases between. Per the germline V gene, CDR1 is LGHNA and CDR2 is YSLEER. The CDR3 is made up of 16 amino acids. The DNA for the CDR3 is TGCGCCAGCCAACGTCGTCTGGGGGGCAGCACAGATACGCAGTATTTT. It codes for CASQRRLGGSTDTQYF.

The chain combines TRBV25-1 with TRBJ2-5, with TRBD1 matching 7 bases. J lost 5 bases, V lost 4 bases, and 10 bases had no gene match. The V gene's germline CDR1 is MGHDK and CDR2 SYGVNS. The CDR3 is 15 residues long. The CDR3 region has the DNA TGTGCCAGCAGTGCGTACAAGGGGGCTGAGGAGACCCAGTACTTC. Translated, it gives CASSAYKGAEETQYF.

This chain uses TRBV5-6 with TRBJ2-1; D could derive from TRBD1 or TRBD2 (6 bases each). Deletions cut 3 bases from V and 6 bases from J, with 13 bases between. CDR1 SGHDT and CDR2 YYEEEE come from the germline V gene. The CDR3 contains 14 residues. The CDR3 nucleotides read TGTGCCAGCAGCTCCGTTTCGGGGGCCAATGAGCAGTTCTTC. Encoded protein: CASSSVSGANEQFF.

As regards this clonotype: Germline is not matched at one junction end, which may reflect a read error. The J gene is TRBJ2-7, the V gene TRBV3-1, with 8 bases that match TRBD1. The CDR3 runs 13 residues. Per the germline V gene, CDR1 is LGHDT and CDR2 is YNNKEL (reference sequence). DNA for the CDR3: TGTACCAGCAGCCTGGACAGGGATGACGAGCAGTACTTC. As protein: CTSSLDRDDEQYF.

The V gene is TRBV7-6, the J gene TRBJ2-3; 13 nucleotides match TRBD2. Germline CDR1 and CDR2: SGHVS and FNYEAQ. J was trimmed by 4 bases and V by 5 bases; bases with no gene match: 9. This CDR3 has 17 residues. This CDR3 is CASSVRTSGGTADTQYF. The CDR3 DNA follows: TGTGCCAGCAGCGTACGGACTAGCGGGGGCACGGCAGATACGCAGTATTTT. The full variable domain, with the rest looked up from reference TRBV7-6 and TRBJ2-3, is GAGVSQSPRYKVTKRGQDVALRCDPISGHVSLYWYRQALGQGPEFLTYFNYEAQQDKSGLPNDRFSAERPEGSISTLTIQRTEQRDSAMYRCASSVRTSGGTADTQYFGPGTRLTVL.

The J gene is TRBJ1-2, the V gene TRBV7-8; a possible D gene is TRBD1 (5 bases). Per the germline V gene, CDR1 is SGHVS and CDR2 is FQNEAQ. V was shortened by 6 bases and J by 3 bases, with 17 bases between the two germline ends. The CDR3 is 15 residues long. Here the CDR3 DNA reads TGTGCCAGCAGTTTTCTCCGACAGAGAGACTATGGCTACACCTTC. Residues: CASSFLRQRDYGYTF.

In this sample, this clonotype turned up a few times. The rearrangement joins TRBV7-2 to TRBJ2-5; unclear D gene. The germline V and J ends were trimmed by 5 bases and 2 bases, with 15 bases remaining between them. Germline CDR1 reads SGHTA; CDR2 reads FQGNSA. This CDR3 spans 15 amino acids. CDR3 sequence (DNA): TGTGCCAGCAGCCGCGACAACCTACGGCAAGAGACCCAGTACTTC. Protein: CASSRDNLRQETQYF.

This clonotype has only a few counts. The chain joins TRBV28 to TRBJ2-7, with D possibly TRBD1 on 6 matching bases. The CDR3 consists of 13 residues. V shed 7 bases and J shed 1 base, with 11 bases lying between them. Germline V lookup: CDR1 MDHEN, CDR2 SYDVKM. The CDR3 nucleotides are TGTGCCAGCAAAGTACAGGGTTCCTACGAGCAGTACTTC. It specifies CASKVQGSYEQYF. The full variable domain, its missing parts supplied by reference TRBV28 and TRBJ2-7, is DVKVTQSSRYLVKRTGEKVFLECVQDMDHENMFWYRQDPGLGLRLIYFSYDVKMKEKGDIPEGYSVSREKKERFSLILESASTNQTSMYLCASKVQGSYEQYFGPGTRLTVT.